This entry lists 7 T cell receptor beta chains sequenced from one sample in a study of T cells in Graves' hyperthyroidism and ophthalmopathy. Amplification of TCR beta CDR3 regions was performed using RNA transcripts as template. A set of HTBI primers served as the primers for a first-round RT-PCR of the TCR CDR3. TCRdb itself ran the multiplex PCR reads through MiXCR, one entry per CDR3 protein. The sample yields hundreds of thousands of distinct CDR3 sequences, roughly 17% seen once. The sequenced sample was blood. All receptors come from a woman aged 25 to 39 with Graves' hyperthyroidism.

The chain couples TRBV5-1 to TRBJ2-5; possible D gene TRBD1, 6 bases. Looked up from germline, CDR1 is SGHRS and CDR2 is YFSETQ. CDR3 length: 13 residues. Trimming stripped 3 bases from V and 0 bases from J, with 6 bases between. This CDR3 is CASSWTDQETQYF. CDR3 DNA: TGCGCCAGCAGCTGGACAGACCAAGAGACCCAGTACTTC.

This clonotype was seen many times. The J gene is TRBJ1-5, the V gene TRBV28; D remains unclear. Germline values: CDR1 MDHEN, CDR2 SYDVKM. This CDR3 comprises 12 residues. Trimming pared 1 base from V and 6 bases from J, leaving 4 bases between. Here the CDR3 reads CASSLLRQPQHF. CDR3 coding DNA: TGTGCCAGCAGTTTATTGCGTCAGCCCCAGCATTTT. The whole variable domain, remainder taken from reference TRBV28 and TRBJ1-5, is DVKVTQSSRYLVKRTGEKVFLECVQDMDHENMFWYRQDPGLGLRLIYFSYDVKMKEKGDIPEGYSVSREKKERFSLILESASTNQTSMYLCASSLLRQPQHFGDGTRLSIL.

This clonotype was seen many times. The V gene is TRBV5-6, the J gene TRBJ2-1; D gene ambiguous. Trimming took off 4 bases at V and 10 bases at J, with 12 bases between the two ends. Germline-derived CDR1 and CDR2 are SGHDT and YYEEEE. This CDR3 region has 12 residues. The CDR3 loop reads CASSQTAVEQFF. CDR3 DNA sequence: TGTGCCAGCAGCCAGACCGCGGTGGAGCAGTTCTTC.

This clonotype was recorded at least ten times. This chain's CDR3 is CSASGLAGDGQFF. Here the CDR3 DNA reads TGCAGTGCTTCCGGACTAGCGGGAGATGGGCAGTTCTTC. The V and J genes are TRBV20-1 and TRBJ2-1, with 13 positions matching TRBD2. CDR3 length equals 13 residues. Germline V gene lookup returns CDR1 DFQATT and CDR2 SNEGSKA (reference sequence). Losses at the gene ends were 5 bases for V and 12 bases for J; bases not matched to a gene: 7.

The chain links TRBV28 to TRBJ1-6, with a weak D call TRBD1 (5 bases). This CDR3 is 16 amino acids long. V was cut by 8 bases and J by 4 bases, with 18 bases left in between. The germline CDR1 and CDR2 sequences are MDHEN and SYDVKM. The CDR3 protein is CASGLVMGHYNSPLHF. CDR3 DNA sequence: TGTGCCAGCGGTCTAGTAATGGGGCATTATAATTCACCCCTCCACTTT.

This clonotype occurred many times. This chain uses TRBV7-2 with TRBJ1-6, with unresolved D. The CDR3 runs 15 residues. The V end lost 2 bases, the J end lost 5 bases, and 10 bases lay between the germline ends. The germline CDR1 and CDR2 sequences are SGHTA and FQGNSA. The CDR3 region has the DNA TGTGCCAGCAGCTTACGTGGGATCGATAATTCACCCCTCCACTTT. Encoded protein: CASSLRGIDNSPLHF.

This clonotype was seen ten or more times. The chain uses TRBV5-1 and TRBJ1-1; no clear D. V lost 1 base, J lost 0 bases, and 10 bases lay in between. The CDR3 runs 15 residues. The germline CDR1 and CDR2 sequences are SGHRS and YFSETQ. As DNA, the CDR3 is TGCGCCAGCAGCTTGCCGACGGGGATGAACACTGAAGCTTTCTTT. Translating gives CASSLPTGMNTEAFF.